This T cell receptor (beta chain) was found in a study of T cell responses to AZD1222 COVID-19 vaccine. Using immunoSEQ multiplex PCR, the repertoire was profiled, and TCRdb retains in-frame clones only, with some absent. The sample shows 95,000 to 150,000 clones, roughly 89% of them seen only once. Germline CDR1 and CDR2: SGHNT and YYREEE (reference sequence). Trimming removed 0 bases from V and 4 bases from J, with 10 bases in between. This CDR3 has 14 amino acids. V is TRBV5-4 and J is TRBJ1-2; no definite D call. The specimen was peripheral blood, collected on day 0 of MenACWY control vaccination. The TCR sequence derives from an adult in good health. In DNA, the CDR3 is TGTGCCAGCAGCTTGGCGGCTACAGTCTATGGCTACACCTTC. Translation gives CASSLAATVYGYTF.